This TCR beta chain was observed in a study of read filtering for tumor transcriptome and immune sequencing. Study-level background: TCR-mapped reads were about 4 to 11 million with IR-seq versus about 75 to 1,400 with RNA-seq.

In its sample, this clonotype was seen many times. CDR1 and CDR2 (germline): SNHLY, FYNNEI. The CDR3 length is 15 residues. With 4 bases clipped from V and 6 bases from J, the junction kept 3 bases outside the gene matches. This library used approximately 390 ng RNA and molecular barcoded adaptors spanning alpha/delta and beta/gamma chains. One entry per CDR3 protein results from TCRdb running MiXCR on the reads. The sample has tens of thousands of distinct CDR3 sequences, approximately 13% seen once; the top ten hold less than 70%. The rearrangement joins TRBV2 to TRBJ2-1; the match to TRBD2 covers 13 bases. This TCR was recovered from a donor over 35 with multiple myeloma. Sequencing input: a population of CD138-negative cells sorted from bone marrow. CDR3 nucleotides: TGTGCCAGCAGTGTTGGACTAGCGGGAGTCAATGAGCAGTTCTTC. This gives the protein CASSVGLAGVNEQFF.